This TCR beta chain was retrieved from a study of control samples from healthy donors and cancer patients. Sequencing was performed with immunoSEQ multiplex PCR; in TCRdb, only in-frame clones are kept and a portion is missing. The sample lists 20,000 to 30,000 clones, just over 90% occurring once. Material: PBMCs. This clonotype originated in a man aged 45-65 years with lung cancer.

This CDR3 is CASSVTETQYF. The DNA of the CDR3 is TGTGCCAGCAGTGTGACCGAGACCCAGTACTTC. The V and J genes are TRBV5-4 and TRBJ2-5; no clear D. Germline V gene sequence: CDR1 SGHNT, CDR2 YYREEE (reference sequence). V was cut by 5 bases and J by 5 bases, with 7 bases left in between. CDR3 length: 11 amino acids.